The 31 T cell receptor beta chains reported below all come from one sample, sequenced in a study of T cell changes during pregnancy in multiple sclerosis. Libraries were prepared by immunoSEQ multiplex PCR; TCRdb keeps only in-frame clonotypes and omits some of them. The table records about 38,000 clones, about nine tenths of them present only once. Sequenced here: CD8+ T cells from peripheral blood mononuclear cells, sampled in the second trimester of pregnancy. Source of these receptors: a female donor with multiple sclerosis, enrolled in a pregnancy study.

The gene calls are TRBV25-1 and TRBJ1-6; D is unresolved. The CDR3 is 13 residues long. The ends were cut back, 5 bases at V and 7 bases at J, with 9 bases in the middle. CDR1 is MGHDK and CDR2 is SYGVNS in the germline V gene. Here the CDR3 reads CASSLRENSPLHF. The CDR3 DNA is TGTGCCAGCAGTCTCCGGGAAAATTCACCCCTCCACTTT.

The CDR3: CASGLADYNEQFF. The CDR3 nucleotides are TGTGCTAGTGGTTTGGCAGACTACAATGAGCAGTTCTTC. The gene calls are TRBV12-5 and TRBJ2-1; D is unclear. CDR1 and CDR2 (germline): LGHNT, FRNRAP. V shed 1 base and J shed 3 bases, with 4 bases lying between them. The CDR3 totals 13 residues.

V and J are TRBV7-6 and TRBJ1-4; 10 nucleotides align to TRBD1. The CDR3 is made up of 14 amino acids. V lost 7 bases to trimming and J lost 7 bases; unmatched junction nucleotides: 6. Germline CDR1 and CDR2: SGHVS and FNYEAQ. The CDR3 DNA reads TGTGCCAGCAAAACCGGGACAGGGGCTGAAAAACTGTTTTTT. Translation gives CASKTGTGAEKLFF.

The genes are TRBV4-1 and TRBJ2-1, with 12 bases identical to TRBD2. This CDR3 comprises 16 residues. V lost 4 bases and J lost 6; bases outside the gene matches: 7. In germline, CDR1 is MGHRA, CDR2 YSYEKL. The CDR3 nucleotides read TGCGCCAGCAGCCCGGAGGGACTAGCGGGTGGCAATGAGCAGTTCTTC. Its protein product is CASSPEGLAGGNEQFF.

The CDR3 coding sequence is TGTGCCTGGAGTGTAAATAGCGGGAGGGTCCTCCGGAACATTCAGTACTTC. Protein: CAWSVNSGRVLRNIQYF. The rearrangement uses TRBV30 and TRBJ2-4; 11 bases fit TRBD2. V dropped 0 bases and J dropped 7; count of bases not matched to a gene: 11. Per the germline V gene, CDR1 is GTSNPN and CDR2 is SVGIG (reference sequence). This CDR3 spans 17 amino acids.

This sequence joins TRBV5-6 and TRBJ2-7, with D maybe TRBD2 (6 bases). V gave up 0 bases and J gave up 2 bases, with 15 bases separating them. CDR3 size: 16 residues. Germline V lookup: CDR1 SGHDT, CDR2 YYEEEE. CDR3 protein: CASSLGGTRGAYEQYF. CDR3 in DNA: TGTGCCAGCAGCTTGGGTGGGACTCGAGGGGCCTACGAGCAGTACTTC.

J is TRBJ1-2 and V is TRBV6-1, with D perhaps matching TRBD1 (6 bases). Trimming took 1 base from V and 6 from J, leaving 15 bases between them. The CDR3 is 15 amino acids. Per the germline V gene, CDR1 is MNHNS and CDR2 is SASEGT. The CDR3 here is CASSEDPTGNHGYTF. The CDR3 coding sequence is TGTGCCAGCAGTGAAGACCCTACAGGGAACCATGGCTACACCTTC.

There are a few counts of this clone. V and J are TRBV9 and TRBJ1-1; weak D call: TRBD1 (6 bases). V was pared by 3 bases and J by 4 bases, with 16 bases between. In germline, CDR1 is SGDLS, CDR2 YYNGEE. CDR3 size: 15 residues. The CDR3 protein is CASSAKQGFGTEAFF. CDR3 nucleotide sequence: TGTGCCAGCAGCGCCAAACAGGGATTCGGCACTGAAGCTTTCTTT.

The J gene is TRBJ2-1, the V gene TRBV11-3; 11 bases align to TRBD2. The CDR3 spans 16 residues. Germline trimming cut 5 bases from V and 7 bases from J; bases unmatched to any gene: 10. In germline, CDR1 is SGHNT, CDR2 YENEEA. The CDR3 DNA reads TGTGCCAGCAGCCGGGGACTAGCGGAGTGGCGGAATGAGCAGTTCTTC. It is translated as CASSRGLAEWRNEQFF.

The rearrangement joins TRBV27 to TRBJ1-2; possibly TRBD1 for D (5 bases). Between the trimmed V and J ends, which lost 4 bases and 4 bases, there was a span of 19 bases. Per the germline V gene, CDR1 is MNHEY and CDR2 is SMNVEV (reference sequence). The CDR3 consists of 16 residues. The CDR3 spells CASSSYSVAGVYGYTF. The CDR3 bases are TGTGCCAGCAGTTCCTATTCGGTAGCGGGGGTCTATGGCTACACCTTC.

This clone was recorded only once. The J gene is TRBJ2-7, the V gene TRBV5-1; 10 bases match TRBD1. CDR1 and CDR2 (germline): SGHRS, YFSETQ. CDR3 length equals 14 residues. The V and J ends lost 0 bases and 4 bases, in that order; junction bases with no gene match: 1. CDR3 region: CASSLGTGGYEQYF. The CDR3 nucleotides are TGCGCCAGCAGCTTGGGGACAGGGGGATACGAGCAGTACTTC.

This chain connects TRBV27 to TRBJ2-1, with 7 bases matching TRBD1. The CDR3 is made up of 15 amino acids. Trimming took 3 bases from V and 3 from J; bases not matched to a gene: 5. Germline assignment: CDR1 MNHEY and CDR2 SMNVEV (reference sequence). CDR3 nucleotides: TGTGCCAGCAGTTTCGGGGCAGGGGGCTACAATGAGCAGTTCTTC. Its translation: CASSFGAGGYNEQFF.

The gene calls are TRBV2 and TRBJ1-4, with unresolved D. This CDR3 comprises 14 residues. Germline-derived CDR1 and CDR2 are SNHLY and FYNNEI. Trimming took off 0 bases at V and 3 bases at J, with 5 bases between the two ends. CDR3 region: CASSEASANEKLFF. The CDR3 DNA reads TGTGCCAGCAGTGAAGCGTCGGCTAATGAAAAACTGTTTTTT.

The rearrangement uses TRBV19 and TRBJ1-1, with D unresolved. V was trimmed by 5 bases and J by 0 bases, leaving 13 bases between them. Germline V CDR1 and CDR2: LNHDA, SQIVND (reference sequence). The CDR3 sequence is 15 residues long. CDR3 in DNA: TGTGCCAGTAGTGTAGGCAGACTCATGAACACTGAAGCTTTCTTT. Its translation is CASSVGRLMNTEAFF.

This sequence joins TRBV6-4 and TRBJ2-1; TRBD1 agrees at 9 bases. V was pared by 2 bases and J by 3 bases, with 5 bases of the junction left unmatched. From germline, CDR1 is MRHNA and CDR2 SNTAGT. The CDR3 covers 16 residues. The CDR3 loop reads CASSDTRTGDYNEQFF. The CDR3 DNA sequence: TGTGCCAGCAGTGACACTAGGACAGGGGACTACAATGAGCAGTTCTTC.

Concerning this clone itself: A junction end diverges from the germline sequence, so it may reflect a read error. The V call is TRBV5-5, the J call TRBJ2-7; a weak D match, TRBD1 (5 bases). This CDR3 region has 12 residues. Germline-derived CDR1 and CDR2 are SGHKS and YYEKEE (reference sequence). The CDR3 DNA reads TGTGCCAGCAGCCCAGGGAAGGAAATCGATGACTTC. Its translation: CASSPGKEIDDF.

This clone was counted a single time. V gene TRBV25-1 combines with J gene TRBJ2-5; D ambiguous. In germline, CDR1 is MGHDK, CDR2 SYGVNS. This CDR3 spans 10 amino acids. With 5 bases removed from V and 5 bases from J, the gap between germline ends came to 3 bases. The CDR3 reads CASSHETQYF. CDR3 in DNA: TGTGCCAGCAGTCATGAGACCCAGTACTTC. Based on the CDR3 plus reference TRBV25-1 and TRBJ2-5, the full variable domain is EADIYQTPRYLVIGTGKKITLECSQTMGHDKMYWYQQDPGMELHLIHYSYGVNSTEKGDLSSESTVSRIRTEHFPLTLESARPSHTSQYLCASSHETQYFGPGTRLLVL.

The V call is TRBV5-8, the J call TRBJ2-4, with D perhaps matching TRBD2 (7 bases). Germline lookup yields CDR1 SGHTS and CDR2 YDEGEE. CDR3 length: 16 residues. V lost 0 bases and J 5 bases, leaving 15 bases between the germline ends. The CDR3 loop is CASSLGFAGGQNIQYF. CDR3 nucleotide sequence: TGTGCCAGCAGCTTGGGTTTCGCCGGGGGGCAAAACATTCAGTACTTC.

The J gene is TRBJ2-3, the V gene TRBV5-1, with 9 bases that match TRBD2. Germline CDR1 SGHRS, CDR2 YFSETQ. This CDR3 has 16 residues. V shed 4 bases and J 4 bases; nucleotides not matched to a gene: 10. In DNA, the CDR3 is TGCGCCAGCAGCCAAGCCGAGCGGGGGGTGGCAGATACGCAGTATTTT. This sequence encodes CASSQAERGVADTQYF.

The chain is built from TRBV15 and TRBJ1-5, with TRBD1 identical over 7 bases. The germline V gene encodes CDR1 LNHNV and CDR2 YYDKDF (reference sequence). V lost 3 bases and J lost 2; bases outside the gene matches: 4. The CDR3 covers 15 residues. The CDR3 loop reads CATSSYRGGNQPQHF. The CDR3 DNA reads TGTGCCACCAGCAGCTACAGGGGAGGCAATCAGCCCCAGCATTTT.

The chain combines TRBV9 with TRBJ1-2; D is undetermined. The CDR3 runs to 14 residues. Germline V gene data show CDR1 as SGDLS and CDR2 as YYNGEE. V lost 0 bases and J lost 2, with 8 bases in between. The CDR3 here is CASSVDPGNYGYTF. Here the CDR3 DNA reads TGTGCCAGCAGCGTAGATCCGGGGAACTATGGCTACACCTTC.

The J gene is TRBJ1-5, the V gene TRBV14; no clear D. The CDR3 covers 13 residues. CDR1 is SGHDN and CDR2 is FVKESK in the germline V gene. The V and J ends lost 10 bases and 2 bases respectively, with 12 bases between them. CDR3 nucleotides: TGTGCCACCCAGTCGAGGGGCAATCAGCCCCAGCATTTT. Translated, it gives CATQSRGNQPQHF.

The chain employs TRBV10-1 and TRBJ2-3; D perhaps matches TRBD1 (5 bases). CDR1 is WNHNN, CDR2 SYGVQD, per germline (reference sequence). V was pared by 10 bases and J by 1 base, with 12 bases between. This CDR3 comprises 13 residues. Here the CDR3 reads CAKRGFCTDTQYF. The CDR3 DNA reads TGCGCCAAAAGGGGCTTTTGCACAGATACGCAGTATTTT.

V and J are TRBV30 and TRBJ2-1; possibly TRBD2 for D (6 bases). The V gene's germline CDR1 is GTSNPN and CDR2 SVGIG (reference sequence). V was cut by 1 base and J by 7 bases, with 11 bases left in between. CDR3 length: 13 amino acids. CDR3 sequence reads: CAWSGDSINEQFF. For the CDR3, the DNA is TGTGCCTGGAGTGGGGACTCGATTAATGAGCAGTTCTTC.

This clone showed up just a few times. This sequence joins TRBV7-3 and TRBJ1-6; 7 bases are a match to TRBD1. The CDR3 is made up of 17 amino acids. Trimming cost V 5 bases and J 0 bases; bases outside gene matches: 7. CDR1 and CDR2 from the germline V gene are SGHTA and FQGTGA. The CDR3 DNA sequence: TGTGCCAGCAGCCGGACAGGACAGAGCTCCTATAATTCACCCCTCCACTTT. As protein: CASSRTGQSSYNSPLHF.

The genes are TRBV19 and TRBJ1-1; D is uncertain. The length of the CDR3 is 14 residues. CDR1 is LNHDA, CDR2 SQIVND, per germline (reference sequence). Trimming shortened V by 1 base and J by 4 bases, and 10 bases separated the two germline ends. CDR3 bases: TGTGCCAGTAGTATAGCGGCCGCGGGCACTGAAGCTTTCTTT. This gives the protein CASSIAAAGTEAFF.

CDR3 DNA sequence: TGCGCCAGCAGTATGGGACTAGCGGGGTATACGCAGTATTTT. This gives the protein CASSMGLAGYTQYF. The chain joins TRBV10-2 to TRBJ2-3, with 13 positions matching TRBD2. In germline, CDR1 is WSHSY, CDR2 SAAADI. This CDR3 has 14 residues. J was trimmed by 7 bases and V by 5 bases; bases with no gene match: 3.

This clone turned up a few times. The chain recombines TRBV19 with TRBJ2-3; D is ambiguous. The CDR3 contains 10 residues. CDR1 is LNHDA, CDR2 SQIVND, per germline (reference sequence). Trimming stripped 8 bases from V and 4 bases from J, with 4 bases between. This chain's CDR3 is CASEADTQYF. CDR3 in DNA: TGTGCCAGTGAGGCAGATACGCAGTATTTT.

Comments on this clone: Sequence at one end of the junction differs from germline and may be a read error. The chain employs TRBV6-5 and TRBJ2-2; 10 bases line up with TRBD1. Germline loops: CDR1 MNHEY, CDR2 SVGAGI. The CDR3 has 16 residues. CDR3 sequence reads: CASSLLGTGAAGVLFF. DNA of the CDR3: TGTGCCAGCAGTTTGTTAGGGACAGGGGCCGCTGGGGTGCTGTTTTTT.

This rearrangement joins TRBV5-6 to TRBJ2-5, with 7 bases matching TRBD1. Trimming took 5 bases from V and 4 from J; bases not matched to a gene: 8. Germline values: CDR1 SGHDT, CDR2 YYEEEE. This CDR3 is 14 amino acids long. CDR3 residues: CASSEGQTVETQYF. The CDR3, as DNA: TGTGCCAGCAGTGAGGGACAGACTGTAGAGACCCAGTACTTC.

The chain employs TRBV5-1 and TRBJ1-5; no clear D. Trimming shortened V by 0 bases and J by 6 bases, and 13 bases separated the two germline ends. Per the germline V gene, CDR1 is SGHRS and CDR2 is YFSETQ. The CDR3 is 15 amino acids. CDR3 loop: CASSLDGEEGQPQHF. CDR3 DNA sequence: TGCGCCAGCAGCTTGGACGGGGAGGAGGGTCAGCCCCAGCATTTT.